This T cell receptor (beta chain) was captured by sequencing in a study of blood T cell repertoires in COVID-19. Using immunoSEQ multiplex PCR, the repertoire was profiled, and TCRdb retains in-frame clones only, with some absent. The sample lists 95,000 to 150,000 clones, less than 85% occurring once. Germline CDR1 reads SGHKS; CDR2 reads YYEKEE (reference sequence). The CDR3 has 15 amino acids. J was trimmed by 4 bases and V by 1 base; bases with no gene match: 5. This rearrangement joins TRBV5-5 to TRBJ1-5; 7 bases agree with TRBD1. Sample: peripheral blood. This TCR was recovered from a human donor with acute or convalescent COVID-19. The donor label of this sample is uncertain. The CDR3 is CASSLYQQGNQPQHF. The CDR3 DNA reads TGTGCCAGCAGCTTGTATCAACAGGGGAATCAGCCCCAGCATTTT.